Following are 5 T cell receptor beta chains from one sample sequenced in a study of shared clonotypes between healthy human individuals. The table came from immunoSEQ multiplex PCR; TCRdb's copy has only in-frame clones and leaves some out. Among roughly 1 million clones listed, roughly 70% were seen once. The sequenced sample consisted of memory CD4+ T cells sorted from blood. Stated subset: CD45RA-negative fraction. These receptors all come from a man aged 18-30 years in good health.

Only a few counts were recorded for this clone. At one end the junction does not follow the germline gene, possibly because of a read error. V usage is TRBV11-2 and J usage is TRBJ1-4; D is unresolved. This CDR3 is built from 10 residues. Germline V gene lookup returns CDR1 SGHAT and CDR2 FQNNGV. The CDR3 sequence is CASSLRKPIF. DNA of the CDR3: TGTGCCAGCAGCTTACGTAAGCCCATTTTT.

The gene calls are TRBV6-1 and TRBJ2-7; the D is unclear. This CDR3 spans 14 amino acids. Trimming shortened V by 2 bases and J by 2 bases, and 10 bases separated the two germline ends. Germline V gives CDR1 MNHNS, CDR2 SASEGT. The CDR3 is CASSETRFPYEQYF. The CDR3 DNA follows: TGTGCCAGCAGTGAAACCAGATTCCCCTACGAGCAGTACTTC.

The rearrangement joins TRBV19 to TRBJ1-5; TRBD1 might be the D (6 bases). The CDR3 totals 15 residues. CDR1 LNHDA and CDR2 SQIVND come from the germline V gene (reference sequence). The V end was cut by 1 base, the J end by 5 bases, with 12 bases between. In DNA, the CDR3 is TGTGCCAGTAGTATAGGAGGACAGTTTGATCAGCCCCAGCATTTT. It translates to CASSIGGQFDQPQHF.

V is TRBV6-6 and J is TRBJ1-4; D may be TRBD1 (5 bases). The CDR3 runs 14 residues. V was trimmed by 3 bases and J by 7 bases, leaving 12 bases between them. Germline V gives CDR1 MNHNY, CDR2 SVGAGI (reference sequence). The CDR3 DNA sequence: TGTGCCAGCAGTTATGCCAGGGAGGGTGAAAAACTGTTTTTT. Translation: CASSYAREGEKLFF.

The V and J genes are TRBV11-3 and TRBJ1-1, with 7 bases aligning to TRBD1. The J segment lost 7 bases and the V segment lost 1 base, leaving 3 bases of the junction unmatched. The CDR3 sequence is 13 residues long. Germline CDR1 is SGHNT and CDR2 is YENEEA. In nucleotides, the CDR3 is TGTGCCAGCAGCTTAGCGGGACAGAGTGAAGCTTTCTTT. Residues: CASSLAGQSEAFF.